The 31 T cell receptor beta chains given below trace back to one sample, sequenced in a study of blood T cell repertoires in COVID-19. The data were produced by immunoSEQ multiplex PCR, yet TCRdb's version contains in-frame clones alone and is incomplete. The sample has some 240,000 clones, approximately 85% seen once. The sample was peripheral blood. Source of these receptors: a woman in her 70s with COVID-19, enrolled during active disease.

The genes are TRBV6-5 and TRBJ2-7; TRBD2 matches at 14 bases. There are 14 residues in the CDR3. Germline CDR1 reads MNHEY; CDR2 reads SVGAGI. V lost 10 bases, J lost 5 bases, and 7 bases stayed unmatched. The CDR3 here is CATVTSGRVNEQYF. The CDR3, as DNA: TGTGCCACCGTGACTAGCGGGAGGGTGAACGAGCAGTACTTC.

This clone was recorded once. The V gene is TRBV12-3 or TRBV12-4, the J gene TRBJ2-2; D is ambiguous. The V gene lost 5 bases and the J gene lost 6 bases, with 10 bases spanning the gap. There are 13 residues in the CDR3. The CDR3 nucleotides read TGTGCCAGCAGTCCAGGATTCCCCGGGGAGCTGTTTTTT. Its protein product is CASSPGFPGELFF.

This chain connects TRBV7-2 to TRBJ1-5, with no clear D. The V end was cut by 4 bases, the J end by 4 bases, with 14 bases between. Germline CDR1 reads SGHTA; CDR2 reads FQGNSA. There are 15 residues in the CDR3. The CDR3 DNA follows: TGTGCCAGCAGCTGGAAAAGGGAGTCTAATCAGCCCCAGCATTTT. This sequence encodes CASSWKRESNQPQHF. Together with reference TRBV7-2 and TRBJ1-5, the CDR3 gives the full variable domain: GAGVSQSPSNKVTEKGKDVELRCDPISGHTALYWYRQSLGQGLEFLIYFQGNSAPDKSGLPSDRFSAERTGGSVSTLTIQRTQQEDSAVYLCASSWKRESNQPQHFGDGTRLSIL.

The chain has TRBV9 and TRBJ1-5; 7 positions match TRBD1. V lost 5 bases and J lost 3; bases outside the gene matches: 8. Germline CDR1 and CDR2: SGDLS and YYNGEE. This CDR3 has 15 residues. The chain's CDR3 is CASSRSTGINQPQHF. In DNA form, the CDR3 reads TGTGCCAGCAGTCGCTCGACAGGGATCAATCAGCCCCAGCATTTT.

The chain joins TRBV6-5 to TRBJ2-1, with 7 positions matching TRBD2. Germline V lookup: CDR1 MNHEY, CDR2 SVGAGI. The V segment lost 9 bases and the J segment 9 bases; nucleotides outside the gene matches: 14. This CDR3 region has 14 residues. The CDR3, as DNA: TGTGCCAGTGCCGGTGCGGGAGCCTGGGGTGAGCAGTTCTTC. As protein: CASAGAGAWGEQFF.

On this clone itself: Other DNA sequences in this sample translate to the same CDR3. V usage is TRBV7-2 and J usage is TRBJ2-5, with 9 bases that match TRBD1. The CDR3 covers 16 residues. Germline trimming cut 5 bases from V and 2 bases from J; bases unmatched to any gene: 9. The germline gives CDR1 SGHTA, CDR2 FQGNSA. The CDR3 protein is CASSQQTGTGQETQYF. The CDR3 DNA reads TGTGCCAGCAGCCAACAGACTGGGACAGGGCAAGAGACCCAGTACTTC.

This clone was observed a few times. This sequence joins TRBV1 and TRBJ2-1; the D call TRBD1 from the table was never checked on the DNA. TRBV1 is a listed pseudogene. The CDR3 sequence is 17 residues long. The CDR3 region has the DNA TGCACCAGCAGCCAAGATGGATCAGGGGCCAACTACAATGAGCAGTTCTTC. Residues: CTSSQDGSGANYNEQFF.

The chain is built from TRBV18 and TRBJ2-5; D may be TRBD1 (5 bases). Germline V gene lookup returns CDR1 KGHSH and CDR2 LQKENI. Trimming removed 6 bases at V and 1 base at J, with 15 bases between. The CDR3 consists of 15 residues. The CDR3 region is CASSLIQGIQETQYF. The CDR3, as DNA: TGTGCCAGCTCTCTAATCCAGGGTATCCAAGAGACCCAGTACTTC.

The count of this clone is one. The chain carries TRBV4-1 and TRBJ2-2; TRBD2 matches at 12 bases. With 1 base clipped from V and 5 bases from J, the junction kept 2 bases outside the gene matches. The germline CDR1 and CDR2 sequences are MGHRA and YSYEKL. This CDR3 comprises 16 residues. The chain's CDR3 is CASSQALAGGTGELFF. CDR3 DNA: TGCGCCAGCAGCCAAGCACTAGCGGGGGGTACCGGGGAGCTGTTTTTT.

This sequence joins TRBV19 and TRBJ1-2; 10 bases map to TRBD1. In germline, CDR1 is LNHDA, CDR2 SQIVND (reference sequence). V lost 9 bases and J lost 3; bases outside the gene matches: 7. This CDR3 has 14 amino acids. The CDR3 nucleotides read TGTGCCAGCCGCCGACAGGGGGCGTACTATGGCTACACCTTC. It is translated as CASRRQGAYYGYTF.

V is TRBV27 and J is TRBJ1-2; D is unresolved. The CDR3 runs 12 residues. The V gene lost 6 bases and the J gene lost 4 bases, with 9 bases spanning the gap. Germline V gene lookup returns CDR1 MNHEY and CDR2 SMNVEV (reference sequence). The CDR3 sequence: CASRGGRYGYTF. CDR3 DNA: TGTGCCAGCAGAGGAGGACGCTATGGCTACACCTTC.

CDR3 protein: CAWSVMSGRDYTF. The CDR3 coding sequence is TGTGCCTGGAGTGTAATGTCAGGGAGGGACTACACCTTC. The rearrangement links TRBV30 to TRBJ1-2; perhaps TRBD1 as D (5 bases). CDR3 length: 13 residues. Trimming took off 0 bases at V and 10 bases at J, with 15 bases between the two ends. CDR1 is GTSNPN, CDR2 SVGIG, per germline (reference sequence).

This chain links TRBV5-6 with TRBJ2-1; D is possibly TRBD1 (5 bases). Germline loops: CDR1 SGHDT, CDR2 YYEEEE. Trimming pared 0 bases from V and 4 bases from J, leaving 8 bases between. This CDR3 is 14 amino acids long. The DNA for the CDR3 is TGTGCCAGCAGCTTGGTGACAGCTTACAATGAGCAGTTCTTC. Residues: CASSLVTAYNEQFF.

The chain is built from TRBV29-1 and TRBJ2-1, with 9 nucleotides matching TRBD1. Germline values: CDR1 SQVTM, CDR2 ANQGSEA. The CDR3 is made up of 15 amino acids. The V segment lost 6 bases and the J segment 6 bases; nucleotides outside the gene matches: 12. For the CDR3, the DNA is TGCAGCGTCGCCAGATTGGGACAGGGAATCAATGAGCAGTTCTTC. Translated: CSVARLGQGINEQFF.

This clone was recorded only once. V gene TRBV6-2 or TRBV6-3 combines with J gene TRBJ1-1; TRBD1 matches at 7 bases. This CDR3 has 12 amino acids. From germline, CDR1 is MNHEY and CDR2 SVGEGT. Germline trimming cut 2 bases from V and 8 bases from J; bases unmatched to any gene: 2. The CDR3 region is CASSYKGAEAFF. CDR3 sequence (DNA): TGTGCCAGCAGTTACAAGGGGGCGGAAGCTTTCTTT.

The V and J genes are TRBV6-5 and TRBJ1-2; 8 bases are a match to TRBD1. The CDR3 consists of 13 residues. Germline trimming cut 8 bases from V and 3 bases from J; bases unmatched to any gene: 5. The V gene's germline CDR1 is MNHEY and CDR2 SVGAGI. CDR3 nucleotides: TGTGCCAGCGGAGGGACAGGACACTATGGCTACACCTTC. This translates into CASGGTGHYGYTF.

This chain connects TRBV7-2 to TRBJ1-2, with a weak D call TRBD1 (6 bases). Germline CDR1 SGHTA, CDR2 FQGNSA. The CDR3 has 17 amino acids. V dropped 2 bases and J dropped 4 bases, with 20 bases sitting between them. CDR3 region: CASSLKGVPGAFYGYTF. DNA for the CDR3: TGTGCCAGCAGCTTAAAGGGTGTCCCAGGGGCTTTCTATGGCTACACCTTC.

This chain links TRBV9 with TRBJ2-5, with 10 nucleotides matching TRBD2. The CDR3 covers 16 residues. V shed 4 bases and J 4 bases; nucleotides not matched to a gene: 10. Per germline, CDR1 SGDLS and CDR2 YYNGEE. The CDR3 spells CASSPRTSGGIETQYF. The CDR3 DNA reads as TGTGCCAGCAGCCCCCGGACTAGCGGCGGGATAGAGACCCAGTACTTC.

This clone turned up a few times. This rearrangement joins TRBV7-2 to TRBJ2-1, with D possibly TRBD1 on 6 matching bases. The CDR3 sequence is 13 residues long. Trimming shortened V by 1 base and J by 6 bases, and 7 bases separated the two germline ends. CDR1 SGHTA and CDR2 FQGNSA come from the germline V gene. CDR3 sequence reads: CASSLGGLNEQFF. CDR3 in DNA: TGTGCCAGCAGCTTAGGGGGGCTCAATGAGCAGTTCTTC.

The chain links TRBV2 to TRBJ1-5; 9 nucleotides line up with TRBD1. V dropped 4 bases and J dropped 1; count of bases not matched to a gene: 2. The CDR3 covers 15 residues. Germline assignment: CDR1 SNHLY and CDR2 FYNNEI. The CDR3 sequence: CASSAGTGSNQPQHF. CDR3 in DNA: TGTGCCAGCAGTGCCGGGACAGGGAGCAATCAGCCCCAGCATTTT.

This clone was observed a single time. The V and J genes are TRBV4-2 and TRBJ1-2; unclear D gene. In germline, CDR1 is LGHNA, CDR2 YNFKEQ. The CDR3 sequence is 13 residues long. V lost 0 bases and J lost 8, with 10 bases in between. DNA of the CDR3: TGTGCCAGCAGCCAAGAGCGGAGGGAGGGCTACACCTTC. Translation: CASSQERREGYTF.

The rearrangement uses TRBV19 and TRBJ2-3; D ambiguous. The CDR3 length is 16 residues. Trimming took 4 bases from V and 1 from J, leaving 15 bases between them. Germline values: CDR1 LNHDA, CDR2 SQIVND (reference sequence). CDR3 in amino acids: CASSTPRAEGTDTQYF. CDR3 DNA: TGTGCCAGTAGTACCCCACGCGCAGAGGGCACAGATACGCAGTATTTT.

This clone was seen a few times. This sequence joins TRBV19 and TRBJ2-2; 8 nucleotides line up with TRBD1. The junction had 18 bases not matched to a gene; V was cut back by 7 bases and J by 2 bases. The CDR3 has 19 residues. Germline loops: CDR1 LNHDA, CDR2 SQIVND (reference sequence). The CDR3 loop reads CASTLSAFTGGGNTGELFF. The CDR3 DNA follows: TGTGCCAGTACCCTATCAGCCTTTACAGGGGGTGGAAACACCGGGGAGCTGTTTTTT.

This clone was found once. The V gene is TRBV7-2, the J gene TRBJ1-6; D may be TRBD1 (5 bases). Germline V CDR1 and CDR2: SGHTA, FQGNSA. The CDR3 has 16 residues. The V and J ends lost 5 bases and 0 bases respectively, with 11 bases between them. The chain's CDR3 is CASSRGGSSYNSPLHF. The CDR3 DNA follows: TGTGCCAGCAGCCGGGGGGGGAGCTCCTATAATTCACCCCTCCACTTT.

The genes are TRBV11-2 and TRBJ1-2; 9 bases fit TRBD1. This CDR3 spans 15 amino acids. V gave up 5 bases and J gave up 0 bases; unmatched junction bases: 4. Germline V gene sequence: CDR1 SGHAT, CDR2 FQNNGV. CDR3 sequence: CASSPDRGTNYGYTF. In DNA, the CDR3 is TGTGCCAGCAGCCCCGACAGGGGGACTAACTATGGCTACACCTTC. The variable domain in full, with the rest retrieved from reference TRBV11-2 and TRBJ1-2, is EAGVAQSPRYKIIEKRQSVAFWCNPISGHATLYWYQQILGQGPKLLIQFQNNGVVDDSQLPKDRFSAERLKGVDSTLKIQPAKLEDSAVYLCASSPDRGTNYGYTFGSGTRLTVV.

The rearrangement uses TRBV7-2 and TRBJ2-3; 7 bases agree with TRBD2. Germline-derived CDR1 and CDR2 are SGHTA and FQGNSA. This CDR3 is built from 17 residues. Trimming cost V 6 bases and J 0 bases; bases outside gene matches: 12. CDR3 bases: TGTGCCAGCAGTCGACTAGCCAACAGTGCTAGCACAGATACGCAGTATTTT. Translating it yields CASSRLANSASTDTQYF. Full variable domain (missing parts from reference TRBV7-2 and TRBJ2-3): GAGVSQSPSNKVTEKGKDVELRCDPISGHTALYWYRQSLGQGLEFLIYFQGNSAPDKSGLPSDRFSAERTGGSVSTLTIQRTQQEDSAVYLCASSRLANSASTDTQYFGPGTRLTVL.

The chain combines TRBV18 with TRBJ2-5; D is uncertain. Germline V gene sequence: CDR1 KGHSH, CDR2 LQKENI. The length of the CDR3 is 13 residues. Between the trimmed V and J ends, which lost 0 bases and 7 bases, there was a span of 9 bases. The CDR3 sequence: CASSPPPPGTQYF. The DNA of the CDR3 is TGTGCCAGCTCACCACCTCCACCGGGGACCCAGTACTTC. Full variable domain (remainder filled in from reference TRBV18 and TRBJ2-5): NAGVMQNPRHLVRRRGQEARLRCSPMKGHSHVYWYRQLPEEGLKFMVYLQKENIIDESGMPKERFSAEFPKEGPSILRIQQVVRGDSAAYFCASSPPPPGTQYFGPGTRLLVL.

The chain combines TRBV19 with TRBJ1-3, with TRBD1 matching 7 bases. Germline trimming cut 4 bases from V and 2 bases from J; bases unmatched to any gene: 8. The CDR3 sequence is 16 residues long. Germline V gene sequence: CDR1 LNHDA, CDR2 SQIVND (reference sequence). CDR3 sequence (DNA): TGTGCCAGTAGTAACATGGGACAGTTCGCTGGAAACACCATATATTTT. The encoded protein is CASSNMGQFAGNTIYF. Variable domain in full (rest from reference TRBV19 and TRBJ1-3): DGGITQSPKYLFRKEGQNVTLSCEQNLNHDAMYWYRQDPGQGLRLIYYSQIVNDFQKGDIAEGYSVSREKKESFPLTVTSAQKNPTAFYLCASSNMGQFAGNTIYFGEGSWLTVV.

In DNA form, the CDR3 reads TGTGCCAGCAGCCAGGGACAGGGGCTTGGCACTGAAGCTTTCTTT. Protein sequence: CASSQGQGLGTEAFF. The chain links TRBV4-2 to TRBJ1-1, with 10 bases lining up with TRBD1. Germline CDR1 and CDR2: LGHNA and YNFKEQ. This CDR3 comprises 15 residues. V lost 3 bases and J lost 4; bases outside the gene matches: 5.

This rearrangement joins TRBV19 to TRBJ2-1; 9 bases fit TRBD1. CDR1 and CDR2 from the germline V gene are LNHDA and SQIVND (reference sequence). V trimming: 5 bases; J trimming: 3 bases; junction bases outside the gene matches: 8. The CDR3 is made up of 16 amino acids. In DNA form, the CDR3 reads TGTGCCAGTAGTTCCCCGGACAGGGGATACTACAATGAGCAGTTCTTC. The encoded protein is CASSSPDRGYYNEQFF.

This chain joins TRBV4-2 and TRBJ2-1; 7 bases map to TRBD2. Germline V CDR1 and CDR2: LGHNA, YNFKEQ. After removal of 4 bases from V and 3 bases from J, the junction contained 3 bases not matched to a gene. This CDR3 contains 14 residues. In DNA form, the CDR3 reads TGTGCCAGCAGCCGACCTAGCGGCTACAATGAGCAGTTCTTC. It translates to CASSRPSGYNEQFF.